Given below is one T cell receptor (beta chain) in context. The CDR3 extends over 14 amino acids. V gave up 4 bases and J gave up 8 bases, with 17 bases separating them. Germline V gene lookup returns CDR1 MNHEY and CDR2 SVGAGI. This sample is drawn from a study of CD8 T cells in Susac syndrome. Sequencing of TCR beta was undertaken in CD8+ and CD4+ T cells derived from blood. Controls matched for sex and age were healthy donors. Bulk CD8+ and CD4+ cells came from magnetic negative isolation; CD8+ TEMRA by FACS. It was with random hexamers that about 0.45 to 1 ug RNA was reverse transcribed. MiXCR was run by TCRdb on the immunoSEQ multiplex PCR reads, yielding one entry per CDR3 protein. The table records some 120,000 distinct CDR3 sequences, about nine tenths of them present only once.

J is TRBJ1-2 and V is TRBV6-5; D gene uncertain. Source material: CD4+ T cells from PBMCs. The clonotype was recovered from a human donor in good health. The DNA of the CDR3 is TGTGCCAGCAGTTCACAAGCATTACGGGGAGGCTACACCTTC. Protein: CASSSQALRGGYTF.